These T cell receptor beta chains were read from a single sample in a study of blood T cells in healthy people across ages. TCRdb analysed the 5' RACE reads with MiXCR anew, one entry per CDR3 protein. Found here are around 1.5 million distinct CDR3 sequences, 45% to 70% of them singletons; the top ten hold 5.5% to 8%. The sample taken for sequencing was blood. These receptor sequences come from a man aged 18-30 years in good health. Both conserved end residues are part of each CDR3. D genes are given only for firm matches. Expanded clones are given a class, and other clones once, few, many or no size at all.

NA	NA	TRBJ1-2	TRBV7-2	CASSVVGGDGYTF	TGTGCCAGCAGCGTAGTTGGTGGGGATGGCTACACCTTC
NA	NA	TRBJ2-7	TRBV20-1	CSARVQGASGEQYF	TGCAGTGCTAGAGTTCAGGGTGCCTCGGGCGAGCAGTACTTC
few	NA	TRBJ2-7	TRBV6-5	CASSYSRYEGRFVEQYF	TGTGCCAGCAGTTACTCGAGATATGAGGGCCGCTTCGTCGAGCAGTACTTC
NA	TRBD1	TRBJ2-5	TRBV29-1	CSVEPTGGRGETQYF	TGCAGCGTTGAGCCGACAGGGGGCAGAGGGGAGACCCAGTACTTC
NA	NA	TRBJ2-5	TRBV7-8	CASSLMDSGQYF	TGTGCCAGCAGCTTGATGGACAGCGGGCAGTACTTC
NA	TRBD1	TRBJ2-7	TRBV20-1	CSADGGTGEPEQYF	TGCAGTGCCGACGGCGGGACAGGGGAACCCGAGCAGTACTTC
NA	NA	TRBJ2-5	TRBV9	CASSVVGGEETQYF	TGTGCCAGCAGCGTAGTCGGCGGAGAAGAGACCCAGTACTTC
once	TRBD1	TRBJ2-4	TRBV28	CANSAAGTDIQYF	TGTGCCAACAGTGCCGCCGGGACAGACATTCAGTACTTC
NA	NA	TRBJ2-1	TRBV7-2	CASRLGRYEQFF	TGTGCCAGCAGGCTAGGGAGGTATGAGCAGTTCTTC
few	NA	TRBJ1-1	TRBV7-2	CASSPRAGLRAFF	TGTGCCAGCAGTCCCCGGGCAGGACTCAGAGCTTTCTTT
NA	NA	TRBJ2-1	TRBV29-1	CSVEDYEQFF	TGCAGCGTTGAGGACTATGAGCAGTTCTTC
NA	NA	TRBJ2-1	TRBV4-1	CASSPGTFAYNEQFF	TGCGCCAGCAGCCCCGGGACGTTTGCCTACAATGAGCAGTTCTTC
few	NA	TRBJ2-3	TRBV7-6	CASSLLGITDTQYF	TGTGCCAGCAGTTTATTGGGCATCACAGATACGCAGTATTTT
NA	NA	TRBJ2-5	TRBV7-9	CASSPEYGLVTQYF	TGTGCCAGCAGTCCCGAGTATGGGTTGGTGACCCAGTACTTC
few	NA	TRBJ1-1	TRBV4-1	CASSQEVGGSAAFF	TGCGCCAGCAGCCAAGAAGTCGGGGGTAGCGCAGCTTTCTTT
NA	NA	TRBJ2-7	TRBV7-9	CASSSQGGGPGEQYF	TGTGCCAGCAGCTCCCAAGGGGGAGGGCCTGGTGAGCAGTACTTC
few	NA	TRBJ2-7	TRBV25-1	CASSGRLPSYEQYF	TGTGCCAGCAGTGGCCGACTTCCCTCCTACGAGCAGTACTTC
NA	NA	TRBJ2-7	TRBV11-2	CASSLGGGVMNEQYF	TGTGCCAGCAGCTTGGGGGGCGGAGTTATGAACGAGCAGTACTTC
NA	NA	TRBJ2-2	TRBV15	CATSRDLGGELFF	TGTGCCACCAGCAGAGATCTGGGTGGGGAGCTGTTTTTT
few	NA	TRBJ2-3	TRBV4-1	CASSLLGARPTDTQYF	TGCGCCAGCAGCCTCTTGGGGGCCCGGCCCACAGATACGCAGTATTTT
NA	NA	TRBJ2-6	TRBV10-2	CASSGPHYRGANVLTF	TGCGCCAGCAGTGGGCCTCATTATAGGGGGGCCAACGTCCTGACTTTC
NA	TRBD1	TRBJ2-7	TRBV7-9	CASSLGQDRTREQYF	TGTGCCAGCAGTCTGGGACAGGATAGGACCCGCGAGCAGTACTTC
once	NA	TRBJ1-2	TRBV7-9	CASSERQGISGYTF	TGTGCCAGCAGCGAACGGCAGGGTATCTCTGGCTACACCTTC
few	TRBD1	TRBJ2-7	TRBV4-3	CASSHAGDSSYEQYF	TGCGCCAGCAGCCACGCCGGGGACAGCTCCTACGAGCAGTACTTC
NA	NA	TRBJ2-1	TRBV28	CASSLPGGGIGTGSYNEQFF	TGTGCCAGCAGTTTACCTGGAGGGGGAATAGGCACAGGGTCCTACAATGAGCAGTTCTTC
NA	TRBD1	TRBJ1-4	TRBV19	CATKGQGDEKLFF	TGTGCCACCAAGGGACAGGGAGATGAAAAACTGTTTTTT
once	NA	TRBJ2-1	TRBV27	CASSYSQANNEQFF	TGTGCCAGCAGTTATTCCCAAGCCAACAATGAGCAGTTCTTC
NA	NA	TRBJ2-5	TRBV12-5	CASGLVLGIGRYGQYF	TGTGCTAGTGGTTTGGTACTTGGAATCGGGCGGTACGGGCAGTACTTC
NA	TRBD1	TRBJ2-7	TRBV6-2/TRBV6-3	CASSSPTGTVHEQYF	TGTGCCAGCAGTTCCCCGACAGGGACAGTCCACGAGCAGTACTTC